This T cell receptor (beta chain) was found in a study of blood T cell repertoires in COVID-19. Study overall: Samples of COVID-19 (acute and convalescent) were obtained from the United States, Italy and Spain. Nucleic acid was either cDNA or gDNA, and it came from T cells, B-cell-depleted T cells, or PBMCs.

The CDR3 runs 14 residues. Between the trimmed V and J ends, which lost 6 bases and 5 bases, there was a span of 13 bases. Germline CDR1 MNHEY, CDR2 SVGAGI. As originally analysed: The assay estimated nucleated cells by amplifying reference gene primers. Sequencing was performed with immunoSEQ multiplex PCR; in TCRdb, only in-frame clones are kept and a portion is missing. The V and J calls and clone size were taken over from that table, and D and trimming were inferred from the DNA. The table records about 140,000 clones, about 87% of them present only once. Sample: peripheral blood. The TCR was taken from a human donor in a cohort sampled during active COVID-19. This chain uses TRBV6-5 with TRBJ2-2; D possibly corresponds to TRBD2 (6 bases). CDR3 sequence (DNA): TGTGCCAGCAGCCAGGTGGCGGGGACCGGGGAGCTGTTTTTT. It specifies CASSQVAGTGELFF.